Listed below are T cell receptor beta chains from one sample, sequenced in a study of cytomegalovirus exposure and HLA in healthy donors. The repertoire was sequenced with immunoSEQ multiplex PCR; TCRdb's copy has only in-frame clones and lacks some. The repertoire has 100,000 or so clones, 80% to 90% of them found once; the top ten carry roughly 3.4%. Sequenced: PBMCs. Every receptor here comes from a young man in good health and CMV-seropositive. Both conserved end residues are part of each CDR3. A D gene is named only where the DNA matches it firmly. Some rows mark clone size as missing; the rest say once, few, many or name a class of expanded clone.

size	D	V	J	DNA	CDR3
NA	NA	TRBV4-1	TRBJ2-7	TGCGCCAGCAGCCAAGTGGAGAGCGACTACGAGCAGTACTTC	CASSQVESDYEQYF
NA	NA	TRBV5-6	TRBJ1-1	TGTGCCAGCAGCTTGGCCTTGAGGCAGAAGAACACTGAAGCTTTCTTT	CASSLALRQKNTEAFF
once	TRBD2	TRBV28	TRBJ2-1	TGTGCCACCAAACCCCGGACTAGCGGGTTTTACAATGAGCAGTTCTTC	CATKPRTSGFYNEQFF
NA	TRBD1	TRBV6-6	TRBJ1-1	TGTGCCAGCACCTTCTCCGGGACAGGGAACACTGAAGCTTTCTTT	CASTFSGTGNTEAFF
NA	TRBD2	TRBV9	TRBJ2-7	TGTGCCAGCAGCGCCAGATTCCAGACCGGGGGGGCCTACGAGCAGTACTTC	CASSARFQTGGAYEQYF
NA	TRBD2	TRBV6-4	TRBJ2-6	TGTGCCAGCAGTGACTCGTTATCTACTAGCGGGGAGGTCTCTGGGGCCAACGTCCTGACTTTC	CASSDSLSTSGEVSGANVLTF
NA	TRBD1	TRBV4-1	TRBJ2-5	TGCGCCAGCAGCCTCCGGGACAGGGATCACCAAGAGACCCAGTACTTC	CASSLRDRDHQETQYF
once	TRBD2	TRBV6-5	TRBJ2-1	TGTGCCAGCAGGAAACTAGCGGGATCCCACAATGAGCAGTTCTTC	CASRKLAGSHNEQFF
NA	NA	TRBV10-3	TRBJ1-2	TGTGCCATCAGTGAGTCACGGGGCTATGGCTACACCTTC	CAISESRGYGYTF
NA	TRBD2	TRBV28	TRBJ2-1	TGTGCCAGCAGTGGTCCCGAACTAGCGGGAGACAATGAGCAGTTCTTC	CASSGPELAGDNEQFF
NA	NA	TRBV11-2	TRBJ1-2	TGTGCCAGCAGCTTAGTTTTGGGAGAGGGCTACACCTTC	CASSLVLGEGYTF
NA	TRBD1	TRBV27	TRBJ1-5	TGTGCCAGCAGTTTCGGGACAGGGGTCCAGCCCCAGCATTTT	CASSFGTGVQPQHF
NA	NA	TRBV7-9	TRBJ1-1	TGTGCCAGCAGCTTAGGCGGAGGGCGGAGCACTGAAGCTTTCTTT	CASSLGGGRSTEAFF
NA	NA	TRBV5-6	TRBJ2-7	TGTGCCAGCAGCACTAAACTAGCCTACGAGCAGTACTTC	CASSTKLAYEQYF
NA	NA	TRBV28	TRBJ1-1	TGTGCCAGCAGGGCTGACACTGAAGCTTTCTTT	CASRADTEAFF
NA	NA	TRBV9	TRBJ2-1	TGTGCCAGCAGCGTAGAAGTAACGGAGACCGTGAATGAGCAGTTCTTC	CASSVEVTETVNEQFF
NA	TRBD2	TRBV7-2	TRBJ2-7	TGTGCCAGCAGCTCGGGACTAGCGGGAGGTGAGCAGTACTTC	CASSSGLAGGEQYF
NA	TRBD1	TRBV6-1	TRBJ1-4	TGTGCCAGCAGCCGGGACAGGGGAGAAAAACTGTTTTTT	CASSRDRGEKLFF
NA	NA	TRBV7-9	TRBJ1-3	TGTGCCAGCAGCCCCCTGGCCTCTGGAAACACCATATATTTT	CASSPLASGNTIYF
once	TRBD1	TRBV7-8	TRBJ1-1	TGTGCCAGCAGCCCCCGACAGGGGCCGCTGAACACTGAAGCTTTCTTT	CASSPRQGPLNTEAFF
NA	TRBD2	TRBV11-2	TRBJ2-1	TGTGCCAGCTATGGGGGGACTAGCGACCCCAATGAGCAGTTCTTC	CASYGGTSDPNEQFF
NA	TRBD1	TRBV5-1	TRBJ1-2	TGCGCCAGCAGCTTAAACAGGGGGGAAGGCTACACCTTC	CASSLNRGEGYTF
NA	TRBD1	TRBV5-4	TRBJ2-1	TGTGCCAGCAGTATGGGACAGGGCAGCAATGAGCAGTTCTTC	CASSMGQGSNEQFF
NA	TRBD1	TRBV5-6	TRBJ2-7	TGTGCCAGCAGCTTCGCCGGGACAGCGAGCTACGAGCAGTACTTC	CASSFAGTASYEQYF
NA	TRBD2	TRBV7-7	TRBJ2-5	TGTGCCAGCAGTTCGGGACTAGCGGGAGTGGAGACCCAGTACTTC	CASSSGLAGVETQYF
NA	TRBD1	TRBV18	TRBJ1-1	TGTGCCAGCTCACCCCAGGGGGGCCTGAACACTGAAGCTTTCTTT	CASSPQGGLNTEAFF
NA	TRBD2	TRBV5-6	TRBJ2-1	TGTGCCAGCAGCTTAGGGACTAGTGGGATTTACAATGAGCAGTTCTTC	CASSLGTSGIYNEQFF
once	TRBD2	TRBV11-2	TRBJ2-1	TGTGCCAGCAGCTTAGGCGGGAGGGCCTACAATGAGCAGTTCTTC	CASSLGGRAYNEQFF
once	NA	TRBV9	TRBJ1-2	TGTGCCAGCAGCGCCGGGTCGACGACTTCTTATGGCTACACCTTC	CASSAGSTTSYGYTF
NA	TRBD2	TRBV28	TRBJ2-3	TGTGCCAGCCCCCCCACTGTAGCGGGAGGGGGCACAGATACGCAGTATTTT	CASPPTVAGGGTDTQYF
NA	NA	TRBV14	TRBJ1-6	TGTGCCAGCAGCCGGGAGTCCTCCTATTCACCCCTCCACTTT	CASSRESSYSPLHF
NA	TRBD1	TRBV27	TRBJ1-2	TGTGCCAGCAGTTTATATACAGGGGGAAACGGCTACACCTTC	CASSLYTGGNGYTF
NA	TRBD1	TRBV5-1	TRBJ2-7	TGCGCCAGCAGCTCGAGACAGGGGGGCTACGAGCAGTACTTC	CASSSRQGGYEQYF
NA	NA	TRBV28	TRBJ1-1	TGTGCCAGCAAAAAACGGGATTCCATGAACACTGAAGCTTTCTTT	CASKKRDSMNTEAFF
NA	NA	TRBV6-1	TRBJ1-3	TGTGCCAGCAGTGACAGGGTCTCTGGAAACACCATATATTTT	CASSDRVSGNTIYF
NA	TRBD2	TRBV11-2	TRBJ2-3	TGTGCCAGCAGCTTAGAAGGACTAGCGGGGGGTCGGGATACGCAGTATTTT	CASSLEGLAGGRDTQYF
once	TRBD2	TRBV28	TRBJ2-7	TGTGCCAGCAGTCCAGCGGGGCTGACCTACGAGCAGTACTTC	CASSPAGLTYEQYF
NA	TRBD1	TRBV19	TRBJ1-1	TGTGCCAGTAGTGTCGACAGGGTGAGCACTGAAGCTTTCTTT	CASSVDRVSTEAFF
NA	NA	TRBV18	TRBJ2-7	TGTGCCAGCTCACCCTATGGGGGAGGAGCCTACGAGCAGTACTTC	CASSPYGGGAYEQYF
NA	TRBD1	TRBV27	TRBJ1-5	TGTGCCAGCAGTCCTGGGACAGGGCTCCCTTTCGATCAGCCCCAGCATTTT	CASSPGTGLPFDQPQHF
NA	NA	TRBV25-1	TRBJ1-6	TGTGCCAGCAGTGTCAGGGCCTCCAATTCACCCCTCCACTTT	CASSVRASNSPLHF
NA	NA	TRBV2	TRBJ1-5	TGTGCCAGCAAAAGAGGGGAGGTCAGCAATCAGCCCCAGCATTTT	CASKRGEVSNQPQHF
few	NA	TRBV7-2	TRBJ1-1	TGTGCCAGCAGCCACTACGGGGGGAACACTGAAGCTTTCTTT	CASSHYGGNTEAFF
NA	TRBD2	TRBV11-2	TRBJ2-2	TGTGCCAGCAGCTTAGTAGCGGGGGCCGGGGAGCTGTTTTTT	CASSLVAGAGELFF
once	TRBD2	TRBV5-1	TRBJ2-3	TGCGCCAGCAGCGCGGGACTAGCCGGCACAGATACGCAGTATTTT	CASSAGLAGTDTQYF
once	TRBD2	TRBV28	TRBJ2-1	TGTGCCAGCAGGCCGGGACTAGCGGACAATGAGCAGTTCTTC	CASRPGLADNEQFF
NA	TRBD1	TRBV27	TRBJ1-1	TGTGCCAGCAGTCCCCGACAGGGGTCTAGGACTGAAGCTTTCTTT	CASSPRQGSRTEAFF
NA	TRBD1	TRBV7-6	TRBJ1-4	TGTGCCAGCAGCTTAGGGACAGGCTTCACTAATGAAAAACTGTTTTTT	CASSLGTGFTNEKLFF
NA	TRBD2	TRBV7-6	TRBJ2-3	TGTGCCAGCAGCTCCACAGCGGGAACCACAGATACGCAGTATTTT	CASSSTAGTTDTQYF